One T cell receptor (beta chain) is described in this entry. Its antigen is unknown. Use of 60 Vbeta and 13 Jbeta primers characterized the PCR. Original analysis: A later analysis counted 70 million to 85 million unique TCR beta chains, around 10 million shared. Data came from immunoSEQ multiplex PCR; TCRdb stores just in-frame clones and leaves some out. From that table come the V and J calls and clone size; the DNA was used to work out D and trimming. Of 95,000 to 100,000 clones in the sample, under 80% are singletons; the top ten hold 4.1%. V dropped 5 bases and J dropped 4; count of bases not matched to a gene: 6. In germline, CDR1 is SGHTA, CDR2 FQGNSA. The CDR3 has 15 residues. The data were taken from a study of cytomegalovirus exposure and HLA in healthy donors. Whole-study results and caveats: Reported performance of the classifier showed diagnosis of cytomegalovirus status with high specificity and sensitivity.

Sequenced input: PBMCs. This TCR came from a man aged 35 to 55 in good health and CMV-seronegative. The chain joins TRBV7-2 to TRBJ1-1, with 11 bases matching TRBD1. The CDR3, as DNA: TGTGCCAGCAGCGTAATAGGGACAGGGGGCACTGAAGCTTTCTTT. It yields the protein CASSVIGTGGTEAFF. The full variable domain, rest sourced from reference TRBV7-2 and TRBJ1-1, is GAGVSQSPSNKVTEKGKDVELRCDPISGHTALYWYRQSLGQGLEFLIYFQGNSAPDKSGLPSDRFSAERTGGSVSTLTIQRTQQEDSAVYLCASSVIGTGGTEAFFGQGTRLTVV.